This T cell receptor beta chain derives from a study of CD8 T cells in ankylosing spondylitis. Each CDR3 protein is one row after TCRdb ran MiXCR on the 5' RACE reads. The profile shows approximately 250,000 distinct CDR3 sequences, more than 25% of them singletons. V shed 4 bases, J shed 5 bases, and the junction held 7 bases outside the gene matches. Germline CDR1 SGHAT, CDR2 FQNNGV. This CDR3 region has 15 residues. Points on this clonotype: What it binds is not known.

Notes on the study in general: Within ankylosing spondylitis blood, a TCR beta motif made up of seven to nine highly homologous variants appeared to be characteristic. In reactive arthritis synovial fluid and blood, some motif variants had been reported before.

Sequenced input: blood, either unsorted or a sorted T cell fraction (not recorded which). The TCR was taken from a male donor with ankylosing spondylitis or in good health (not recorded which). This chain uses TRBV11-2 with TRBJ2-1, with 8 bases fitting TRBD1. The CDR3 bases are TGTGCCAGCAGCTCCCACCAGGGGGCCGACAATGAGCAGTTCTTC. It codes for CASSSHQGADNEQFF. Combining the CDR3 with reference TRBV11-2 and TRBJ2-1 gives the whole variable domain EAGVAQSPRYKIIEKRQSVAFWCNPISGHATLYWYQQILGQGPKLLIQFQNNGVVDDSQLPKDRFSAERLKGVDSTLKIQPAKLEDSAVYLCASSSHQGADNEQFFGPGTRLTVL.